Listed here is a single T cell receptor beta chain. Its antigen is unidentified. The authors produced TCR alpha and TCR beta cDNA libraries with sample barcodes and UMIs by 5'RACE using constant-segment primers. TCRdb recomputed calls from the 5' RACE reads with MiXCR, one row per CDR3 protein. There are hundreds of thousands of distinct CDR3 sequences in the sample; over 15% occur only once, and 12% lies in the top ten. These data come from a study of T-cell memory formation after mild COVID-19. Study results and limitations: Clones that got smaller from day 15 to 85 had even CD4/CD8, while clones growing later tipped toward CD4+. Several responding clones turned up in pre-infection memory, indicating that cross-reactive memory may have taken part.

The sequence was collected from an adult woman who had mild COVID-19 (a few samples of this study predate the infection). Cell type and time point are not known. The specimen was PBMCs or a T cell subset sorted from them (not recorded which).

CDR3 sequence (DNA): TGCAGTGCTACGAACTACAGGGGGGCGTACGAGCAGTACTTC. Residues: CSATNYRGAYEQYF. V and J are TRBV20-1 and TRBJ2-7; 8 bases are a match to TRBD1. Germline assignment: CDR1 DFQATT and CDR2 SNEGSKA (reference sequence). V dropped 4 bases and J dropped 4; count of bases not matched to a gene: 9. This CDR3 is 14 amino acids long.